This T cell receptor beta chain was captured by sequencing in a study of blood T cell repertoires in COVID-19 (dated by TCRdb to the early 2020s). Regarding the study in general: Samples covering the acute and convalescent phases of COVID-19 were provided by collaborators in the United States, Italy and Spain. HLA class I and class II types, where available, came from metadata supplied by the sample provider rather than from assay-based typing. A freely available public database, intended as a resource for researchers studying the immune response to SARS-CoV-2, is where the repertoires were released. The sample metadata nearly always contained a de-identified subject ID, COVID-19 status, age in years and sex. The samples were drawn from two sources: the first 160 participants of the ongoing ImmuneRACE study, and fewer than 1,500 subjects contributed by 6 global collaborators. The prospective study material was composed of cDNA or gDNA derived from T cells, B-cell-depleted T cells, or PBMCs. Deeply sampled blood TCRbeta repertoires from subjects exposed to, actively infected with, or recovered from COVID-19 were included in the dataset.

Overall results and qualifications from the work: The quantity of clinical and demographic metadata differed by source and by participant and was supplied without curation.

Participants in the prospective study were aged roughly 18 to 100 years, lived in 24 United States geographic areas, and enrolled through a virtual design. To assign participants to cohorts, the prospective study relied on clinical history that participants themselves reported in a screening survey and a study questionnaire. For ImmuneRACE Cohort 3, a participant was defined as recovered based on two consecutive negative NP/OP PCR tests, clearance by a healthcare professional, or resolution of symptoms. In the prospective study, mobile phlebotomists collected whole blood, serum and a nasopharyngeal or oropharyngeal swab from each participant. Prospective study participants could optionally give additional blood draws and questionnaires over a roughly 2-month period. Blood samples from the prospective study were shipped frozen or at room temperature prior to DNA extraction. From its cysteine to its phenylalanine, the CDR3 spans 15 amino acids. Solely the CDR3 DNA is kept, with 45 bases framed from the first base. Trimming leaves V shorter by 6 bases and J shorter by 4 bases, with the junction holding 6 bases beyond the gene matches. The germline V gene (reference sequence) gives CDR1 as MNHEY and CDR2 as SMNVEV.

TCRbeta CDR3 regions were amplified from genomic DNA by means of the immunoSEQ Assay, a bias-controlled multiplex PCR. Processing in the source paper ran as follows. Nucleated cell counts per sample were estimated from amplification of reference gene primers within the assay. Sequence reads were collapsed and filtered to measure the absolute abundance of every unique TCRbeta CDR3 rearrangement. For each sample, productive Simpson clonality was calculated as the square root of Simpson's diversity index over productive rearrangements. In its TCRdb copy, this immuneACCESS table keeps in-frame sequences only and misses some clones. Where compared with another copy, unresolved V genes explain less than half of these, and the others have no known cause. V and J calls and clone size are those listed in that table; D and trimming were worked out from the DNA. This sample is represented by 250,000 to 300,000 clones; approximately 92% of them were singletons. Jointly, the top ten make up 1% to 1.3% of the sample.

This clone showed up just once. No cognate antigen has been identified for it. No clone much larger than this one lies a single base away; base qualities are absent. The chain uses TRBV27 and TRBJ1-6; the junction holds 7 bases that match TRBD1. The sequencing sample was made of PBMCs or T cells enriched from blood (not recorded which). The sequence derives from a woman aged 25-40 years who had recovered from COVID-19. For the CDR3, the sequence is CASRLRDRYNSPLHF. The nucleotide sequence reads as follows: TGTGCCAGCAGGCTCCGGGACAGATATAATTCACCCCTCCACTTT.